Sequencing of this T cell receptor beta chain was carried out in a study of T cells in Graves' hyperthyroidism and ophthalmopathy. The sample holds many counts of this clonotype. Its antigen remains unidentified. Using RNA transcripts as the source, TCR beta CDR3 regions were amplified. A set of HTBI primers served as the primers for a first-round RT-PCR of the TCR CDR3. Via MiXCR, TCRdb re-called the multiplex PCR reads, giving one row per CDR3 protein. This sample has 650,000 to 800,000 distinct CDR3 sequences, with about 45% found just once. Investigators excluded patients with uncontrolled infection, other autoimmune disease, pregnancy or lactation. Study-wide results and caveats: Ophthalmopathy was distinguished from stable hyperthyroidism by 13 V-J signatures. Ophthalmopathy prediction by the model preceded onset by a median roughly 6.3 months. Blood also held most thyroid clonotypes expanded beyond 0.001.

Germline V gene sequence: CDR1 SNHLY, CDR2 FYNNEI. CDR3 length equals 14 residues. V gave up 3 bases and J gave up 0 bases, with 8 bases separating them. Sequencing was performed on peripheral blood or thyroid tissue (not recorded which). The gene calls are TRBV2 and TRBJ1-2; no firm D call. This TCR came from an adult man with Graves' disease, either hyperthyroidism or ophthalmopathy (not recorded which). The CDR3 sequence: CASSDFKANYGYTF. In DNA form, the CDR3 reads TGTGCCAGCAGTGATTTCAAAGCTAACTATGGCTACACCTTC.